The rows below give T cell receptor beta chains drawn from one sample of a study of blood T cells in healthy people across ages. TCRdb reanalysed the 5' RACE reads using MiXCR and keeps one entry per CDR3 protein. The sample has about 760,000 distinct CDR3 sequences; more than 50% are singletons. Sample: blood. The receptor set was obtained from a man aged 35-49 years in good health. Both conserved end residues are part of each CDR3. D genes are given only for firm matches. For some rows the clone size is stated as once, few or many, or as a class when expanded; others skip it.

CDR3	DNA	D	size	V	J
CASSQGSDNYGYTF	TGCGCCAGCAGCCAAGGATCAGACAACTATGGCTACACCTTC	-	-	TRBV4-1	TRBJ1-2
CASSLVAGESGETQYF	TGTGCCAGCAGCTTAGTTGCGGGAGAATCGGGAGAGACCCAGTACTTC	TRBD2	few	TRBV7-2	TRBJ2-5
CATMGVTSGVSSYNEQYF	TGTGCCACCATGGGGGTGACTAGCGGGGTTAGCTCCTACAATGAGCAGTACTTC	TRBD2	-	TRBV7-9	TRBJ2-7
CASSRGQGRYGYTF	TGTGCCAGCAGCCGAGGACAGGGACGGTATGGCTACACCTTC	TRBD1	few	TRBV7-2	TRBJ1-2
CSVAGDSYNEQFF	TGCAGCGTTGCCGGGGACAGTTACAATGAGCAGTTCTTC	TRBD1	-	TRBV29-1	TRBJ2-1
CASSLADRGPQETQYF	TGTGCCAGCAGTTTAGCTGACAGGGGGCCCCAAGAGACCCAGTACTTC	TRBD1	-	TRBV12-3/TRBV12-4	TRBJ2-5
CAAGSKNIQYF	TGTGCCGCGGGGAGCAAAAACATTCAGTACTTC	-	-	TRBV25-1	TRBJ2-4
CRAAAGVQEETQYF	TGCAGGGCTGCTGCCGGGGTCCAGGAGGAGACCCAGTACTTC	-	-	TRBV20-1	TRBJ2-5
CATSERDRAGELFF	TGTGCCACCAGTGAACGGGACAGGGCCGGGGAGCTGTTTTTT	TRBD1	-	TRBV24-1	TRBJ2-2
CSVIEGPDTQYF	TGCAGCGTTATAGAAGGACCAGATACGCAGTATTTT	-	few	TRBV29-1	TRBJ2-3
CAGRVKADAQYF	TGTGCCGGGAGGGTGAAAGCAGATGCGCAGTATTTT	TRBD2	once	TRBV12-3/TRBV12-4	TRBJ2-3
CSASSGRASYNEQFF	TGCAGTGCGTCTAGCGGGAGGGCCAGCTACAATGAGCAGTTCTTC	TRBD2	few	TRBV20-1	TRBJ2-1
CASHGTIGQRTDTQYF	TGTGCCAGCCATGGTACCATTGGACAGCGCACAGATACGCAGTATTTT	-	-	TRBV28	TRBJ2-3
CSAFGQIGTDTQYF	TGCAGTGCTTTTGGACAGATCGGCACAGATACGCAGTATTTT	-	-	TRBV20-1	TRBJ2-3
CASSGHPWEQYF	TGTGCCAGTTCGGGACACCCGTGGGAGCAGTACTTC	-	-	TRBV28	TRBJ2-5
CASSQVAGEPYEQYF	TGCGCCAGCAGCCAAGTAGCCGGGGAGCCCTACGAGCAGTACTTC	-	few	TRBV4-3	TRBJ2-7
CASSLEDSRRYSNQPQHF	TGTGCCAGCAGCTTAGAGGACAGTCGTAGGTATAGCAATCAGCCCCAGCATTTT	-	-	TRBV7-9	TRBJ1-5
CASSPGTISYNEQFF	TGTGCCAGCAGTCCCGGGACTATCTCCTACAATGAGCAGTTCTTC	TRBD2	-	TRBV7-8	TRBJ2-1
CASRQSSYGYTF	TGTGCCAGCAGGCAAAGCTCGTATGGCTACACCTTC	-	-	TRBV7-2	TRBJ1-2
CASSRSGAYEQYF	TGCGCCAGCAGCCGCTCAGGGGCCTACGAGCAGTACTTC	-	many	TRBV5-1	TRBJ2-7
CSASHPSSGGGAVTQFF	TGCAGTGCTAGCCATCCTAGCTCGGGAGGAGGCGCCGTCACCCAGTTCTTC	TRBD2	-	TRBV20-1	TRBJ2-1
CASGESGLLLNEQFF	TGTGCCAGCGGAGAATCGGGACTCCTACTCAATGAGCAGTTCTTC	-	-	TRBV6-1	TRBJ2-1
CASSPGQVLNQPQHF	TGTGCCAGCAGCCCCGGACAGGTGCTAAATCAGCCCCAGCATTTT	TRBD1	-	TRBV7-9	TRBJ1-5
CASSLEGTGSYEQYF	TGTGCCAGCAGCTTAGAGGGGACAGGGTCCTACGAGCAGTACTTC	TRBD1	few	TRBV7-9	TRBJ2-7
CASSVSAGQDYKEQFF	TGTGCCAGCAGCGTATCTGCGGGACAGGACTACAAAGAGCAGTTCTTC	TRBD1	-	TRBV9	TRBJ2-1
CASSEEVPGGVAKNIQYF	TGTGCCAGCAGTGAAGAAGTTCCCGGCGGGGTAGCCAAAAACATTCAGTACTTC	-	few	TRBV6-1	TRBJ2-4
CASSLAGNLAKNIQYF	TGTGCCAGCAGTTTAGCAGGGAATCTAGCCAAAAACATTCAGTACTTC	-	-	TRBV12-3/TRBV12-4	TRBJ2-4
CASSEGNRGHEQYF	TGTGCCAGCTCGGAAGGGAACAGGGGTCACGAGCAGTACTTC	TRBD1	-	TRBV18	TRBJ2-7
CASTLGRNDNVGPQYF	TGTGCCAGCACCCTAGGGCGGAACGATAACGTGGGGCCGCAGTATTTT	-	few	TRBV11-3	TRBJ2-3
CASRVNLRGRITYEQYF	TGTGCCAGCAGGGTTAACCTCAGGGGGCGTATAACTTACGAGCAGTACTTC	TRBD1	-	TRBV7-9	TRBJ2-7
CASSQEDREGETQYF	TGTGCCAGCAGCCAAGAAGATCGGGAAGGGGAGACCCAGTACTTC	-	few	TRBV4-2	TRBJ2-5
CASSQSLLAGGPLNTGEQFF	TGTGCCAGCAGCCAAAGTTTGCTAGCGGGGGGGCCTCTCAACACCGGGGAGCAGTTCTTC	TRBD2	-	TRBV7-3	TRBJ2-1
CATSRVRGQGSEQYF	TGTGCCACCAGCAGAGTGAGAGGACAGGGGAGTGAGCAGTACTTC	TRBD1	once	TRBV15	TRBJ2-7
CASREVGTQYF	TGTGCCAGCAGGGAGGTAGGGACCCAGTACTTC	-	many	TRBV25-1	TRBJ2-5